This paragraph covers one T cell receptor (beta chain) sequence. Trimming removed 5 bases from V and 10 bases from J, with 11 bases in between. The CDR3 sequence is 11 residues long. Germline CDR1 and CDR2: PRHDT and FYEKMQ (reference sequence). Per the authors' pipeline: From reference gene primer amplification, estimates of nucleated cell counts were derived. Sequencing used immunoSEQ multiplex PCR; TCRdb keeps in-frame clones, though not all of them. The V and J calls and clone size were taken over from that table, and D and trimming were inferred from the DNA. The table has 90,000 to 150,000 clones, 65% to 90% seen once; the top ten hold about 11%. The data originate from a study of blood T cell repertoires in COVID-19. Study overall: The United States, Italy and Spain were the sources of the acute and convalescent COVID-19 samples. Nucleic acid was either cDNA or gDNA, and it came from T cells, B-cell-depleted T cells, or PBMCs.

The source is a man older than 75 with acute or convalescent COVID-19. The chain recombines TRBV13 with TRBJ1-1, with D possibly TRBD1 on 6 matching bases. The sequencing sample was made of peripheral blood. The CDR3 sequence is CASSRKGGAFF. The CDR3, as DNA: TGTGCCAGCAGCAGGAAAGGGGGAGCTTTCTTT.